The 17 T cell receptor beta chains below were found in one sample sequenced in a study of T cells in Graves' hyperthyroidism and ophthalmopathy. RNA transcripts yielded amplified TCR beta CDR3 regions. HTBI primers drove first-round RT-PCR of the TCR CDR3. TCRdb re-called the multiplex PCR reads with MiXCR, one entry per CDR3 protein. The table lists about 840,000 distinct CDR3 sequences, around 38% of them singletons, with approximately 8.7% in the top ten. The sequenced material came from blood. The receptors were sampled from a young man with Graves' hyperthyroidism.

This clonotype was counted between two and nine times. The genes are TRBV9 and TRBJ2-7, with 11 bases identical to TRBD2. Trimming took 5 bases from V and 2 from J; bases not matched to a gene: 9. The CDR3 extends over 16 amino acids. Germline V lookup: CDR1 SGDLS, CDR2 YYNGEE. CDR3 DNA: TGTGCCAGCAGTCTGAGGACTAGCGGGCCCGCCTACGAGCAGTACTTC. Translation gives CASSLRTSGPAYEQYF. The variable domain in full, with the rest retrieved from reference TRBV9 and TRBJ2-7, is DSGVTQTPKHLITATGQRVTLRCSPRSGDLSVYWYQQSLDQGLQFLIQYYNGEERAKGNILERFSAQQFPDLHSELNLSSLELGDSALYFCASSLRTSGPAYEQYFGPGTRLTVT.

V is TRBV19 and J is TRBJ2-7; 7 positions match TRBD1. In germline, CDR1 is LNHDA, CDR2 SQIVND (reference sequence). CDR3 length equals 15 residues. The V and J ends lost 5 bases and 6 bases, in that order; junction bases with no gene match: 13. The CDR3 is CASSPSRTGGPEQYF. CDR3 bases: TGTGCCAGTAGTCCCTCAAGGACAGGCGGGCCCGAGCAGTACTTC. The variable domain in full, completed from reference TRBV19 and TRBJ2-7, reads DGGITQSPKYLFRKEGQNVTLSCEQNLNHDAMYWYRQDPGQGLRLIYYSQIVNDFQKGDIAEGYSVSREKKESFPLTVTSAQKNPTAFYLCASSPSRTGGPEQYFGPGTRLTVT.

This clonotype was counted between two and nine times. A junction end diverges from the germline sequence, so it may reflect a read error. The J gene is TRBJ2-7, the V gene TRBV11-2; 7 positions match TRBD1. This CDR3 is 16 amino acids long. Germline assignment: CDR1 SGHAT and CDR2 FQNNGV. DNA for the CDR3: TGCGCCAGCAGCCAACCTGGCGACAGGGCTTCCAACGAGCAGTACTTC. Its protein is CASSQPGDRASNEQYF.

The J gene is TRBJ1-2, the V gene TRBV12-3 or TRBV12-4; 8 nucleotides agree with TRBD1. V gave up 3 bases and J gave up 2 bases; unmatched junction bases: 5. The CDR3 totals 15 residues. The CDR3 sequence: CASSFGTGLNYGYTF. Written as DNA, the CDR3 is TGTGCCAGCAGTTTTGGGACAGGACTAAACTATGGCTACACCTTC.

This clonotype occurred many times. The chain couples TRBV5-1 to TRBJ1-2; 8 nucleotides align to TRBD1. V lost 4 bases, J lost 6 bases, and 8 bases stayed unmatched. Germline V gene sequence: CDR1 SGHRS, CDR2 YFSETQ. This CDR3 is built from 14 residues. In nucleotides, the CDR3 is TGCGCCAGCAGCACCGGACAGGGAATGAATGGCTACACCTTC. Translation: CASSTGQGMNGYTF.

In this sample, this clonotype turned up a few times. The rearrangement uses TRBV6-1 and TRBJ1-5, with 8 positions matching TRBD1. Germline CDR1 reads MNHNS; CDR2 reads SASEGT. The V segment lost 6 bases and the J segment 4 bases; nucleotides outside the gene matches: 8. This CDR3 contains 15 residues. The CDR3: CASRTGVVGNQPQHF. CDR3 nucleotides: TGTGCCAGCAGGACAGGGGTCGTAGGTAATCAGCCCCAGCATTTT.

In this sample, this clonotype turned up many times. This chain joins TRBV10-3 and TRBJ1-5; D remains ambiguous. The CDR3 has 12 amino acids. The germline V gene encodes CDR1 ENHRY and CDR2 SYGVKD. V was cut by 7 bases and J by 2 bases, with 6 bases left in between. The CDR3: CAIKDGNQPQHF. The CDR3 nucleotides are TGTGCCATCAAGGACGGCAATCAGCCCCAGCATTTT.

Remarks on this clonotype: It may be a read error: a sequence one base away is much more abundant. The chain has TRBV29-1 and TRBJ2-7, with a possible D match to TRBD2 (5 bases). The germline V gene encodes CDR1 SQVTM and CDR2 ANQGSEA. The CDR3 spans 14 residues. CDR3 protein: CGVEIKDCTYEQYF. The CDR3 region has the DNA TGCGGCGTTGAAATCAAGGACTGTACCTACGAGCAGTACTTC.

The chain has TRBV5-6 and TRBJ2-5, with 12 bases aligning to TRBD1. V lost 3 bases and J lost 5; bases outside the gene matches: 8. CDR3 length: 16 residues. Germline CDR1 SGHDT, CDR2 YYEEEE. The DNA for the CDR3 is TGTGCCAGCAGCTCGGGACAGGGGGCCAATTTGGAGACCCAGTACTTC. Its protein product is CASSSGQGANLETQYF.

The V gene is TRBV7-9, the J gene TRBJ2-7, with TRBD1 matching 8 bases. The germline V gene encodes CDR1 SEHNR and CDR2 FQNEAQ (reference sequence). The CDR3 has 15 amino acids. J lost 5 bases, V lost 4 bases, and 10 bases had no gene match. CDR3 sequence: CASSSSAGTGNEQYF. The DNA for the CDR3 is TGTGCCAGCAGCTCCTCGGCTGGGACAGGTAACGAGCAGTACTTC.

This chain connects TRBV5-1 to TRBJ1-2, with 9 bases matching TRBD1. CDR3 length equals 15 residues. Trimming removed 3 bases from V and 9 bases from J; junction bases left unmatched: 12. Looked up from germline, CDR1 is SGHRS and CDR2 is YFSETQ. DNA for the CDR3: TGCGCCAGCAGCTCAACACCCCCGGGACAGGGAAGCTACACCTTC. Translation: CASSSTPPGQGSYTF. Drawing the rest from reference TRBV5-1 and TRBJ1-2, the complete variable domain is KAGVTQTPRYLIKTRGQQVTLSCSPISGHRSVSWYQQTPGQGLQFLFEYFSETQRNKGNFPGRFSGRQFSNSRSEMNVSTLELGDSALYLCASSSTPPGQGSYTFGSGTRLTVV.

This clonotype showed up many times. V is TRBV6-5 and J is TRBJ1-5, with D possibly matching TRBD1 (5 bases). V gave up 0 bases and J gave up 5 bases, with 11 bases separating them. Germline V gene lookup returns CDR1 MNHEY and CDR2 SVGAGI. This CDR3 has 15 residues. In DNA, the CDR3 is TGTGCCAGCAGTTACTCGACAGAAGGACATCAGCCCCAGCATTTT. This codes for CASSYSTEGHQPQHF.

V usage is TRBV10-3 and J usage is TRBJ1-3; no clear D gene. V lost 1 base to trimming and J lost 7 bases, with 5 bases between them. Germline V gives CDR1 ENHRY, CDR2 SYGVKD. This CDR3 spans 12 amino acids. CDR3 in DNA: TGTGCCATCAGTGAGTTCAGGAACACCATATATTTT. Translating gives CAISEFRNTIYF.

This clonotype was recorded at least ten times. The CDR3 is CSASRVMWETQYF. As DNA, the CDR3 is TGCAGTGCTAGCAGGGTAATGTGGGAGACCCAGTACTTC. This chain uses TRBV20-1 with TRBJ2-5; D is perhaps TRBD1 (5 bases). The V end lost 3 bases, the J end lost 5 bases, and 13 bases lay between the germline ends. CDR1 and CDR2 from the germline V gene are DFQATT and SNEGSKA (reference sequence). The CDR3 spans 13 residues.

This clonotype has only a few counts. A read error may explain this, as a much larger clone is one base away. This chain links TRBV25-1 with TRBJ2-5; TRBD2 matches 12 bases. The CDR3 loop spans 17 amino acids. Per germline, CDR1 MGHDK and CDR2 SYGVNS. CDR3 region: CAGSESLAGGPGETQYF. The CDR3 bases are TGTGCCGGCAGTGAAAGTCTAGCGGGAGGGCCGGGTGAGACCCAGTACTTC.

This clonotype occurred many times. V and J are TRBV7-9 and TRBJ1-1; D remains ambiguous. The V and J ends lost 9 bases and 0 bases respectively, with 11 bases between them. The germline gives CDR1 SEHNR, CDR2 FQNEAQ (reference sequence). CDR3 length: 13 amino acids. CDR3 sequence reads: CASSTTLNTEAFF. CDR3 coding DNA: TGTGCCAGTAGTACGACACTGAACACTGAAGCTTTCTTT.

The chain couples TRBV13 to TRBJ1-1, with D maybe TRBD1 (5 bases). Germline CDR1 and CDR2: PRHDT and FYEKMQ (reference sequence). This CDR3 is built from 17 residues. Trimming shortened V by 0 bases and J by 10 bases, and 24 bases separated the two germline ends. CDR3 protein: CASSLGLSQSAGLAAFF. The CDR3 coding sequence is TGTGCCAGCAGCTTAGGCCTAAGCCAAAGTGCGGGACTGGCAGCTTTCTTT.